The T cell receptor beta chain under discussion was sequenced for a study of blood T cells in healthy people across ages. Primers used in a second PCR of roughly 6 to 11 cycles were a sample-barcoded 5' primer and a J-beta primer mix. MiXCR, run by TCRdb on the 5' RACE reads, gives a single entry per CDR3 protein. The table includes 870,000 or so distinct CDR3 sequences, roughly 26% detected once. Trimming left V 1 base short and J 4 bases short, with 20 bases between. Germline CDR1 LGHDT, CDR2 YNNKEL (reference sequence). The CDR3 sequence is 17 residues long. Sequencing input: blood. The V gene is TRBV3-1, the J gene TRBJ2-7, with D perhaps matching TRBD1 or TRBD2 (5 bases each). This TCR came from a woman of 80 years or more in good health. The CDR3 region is CASSQAGDDTSSYEQYF. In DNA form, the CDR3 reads TGTGCCAGCAGCCAAGCTGGGGACGATACCTCCAGTTACGAGCAGTACTTC.